This TCR beta chain emerged from a study of blood T cell repertoires in COVID-19 (TCRdb year 2020). Some background on the complete study: Collaborator samples came from the United States, Italy and Spain and covered acute and convalescent phases of COVID-19. Subjects who had been exposed to COVID-19, were actively infected with it, or had recovered from it provided the deeply sampled blood TCRbeta repertoires that made up the dataset. Nearly every sample came with metadata listing a de-identified subject ID, COVID-19 status, age in years and sex. Samples were obtained from the ongoing ImmuneRACE study (first 160 participants) and from some 1,200 subjects provided by 6 global collaborators. A freely available public database, intended as a resource for researchers studying the immune response to SARS-CoV-2, is where the repertoires were released. Where HLA class I and class II types were available, the types were taken from metadata supplied by the sample provider, not from assay-based typing. The prospective study material was composed of cDNA or gDNA derived from T cells, B-cell-depleted T cells, or PBMCs.

TCRbeta CDR3 regions were amplified from genomic DNA using the immunoSEQ Assay, a bias-controlled multiplex PCR. The study's processing was this. The number of nucleated cells in each sample was estimated from the amplification of reference gene primers within the assay. To quantify the absolute abundance of each unique TCRbeta CDR3 rearrangement, sequence reads were collapsed and filtered. For each sample, productive Simpson clonality was calculated as the square root of Simpson's diversity index across productive rearrangements. Here the immuneACCESS table is served through TCRdb, limited to in-frame sequences with V and J called. Missing clones are a known gap in these copies; in checked studies unresolved V genes cover under half, and the rest lacks a known reason. The DNA gave D and trimming, while V, J and clone size come from that table. For this sample the table gives about 300,000 clones, of which about 90% were detected only once. 1.5% to 2% of the sample comes from the top ten.

In Seattle, one collaborating source enrolled patients while the infection was active and tracked those patients longitudinally over the course of disease. Collaborating institutions collected whole blood in K2EDTA tubes following their own protocols. Collaborator samples were shipped for TCRbeta analysis as frozen whole blood, isolated PBMCs, or DNA extracted from either sample type. A remark on this clone: No cognate antigen has been identified for it. No quality values exist for individual bases; no much larger clone is one base distant.

Looking up the germline V gene (reference sequence) yields CDR1 LGHDT and CDR2 YNNKEL. Ends trimmed: V by 4 bases, J by 4 bases; bases unmatched to a gene: 6. Counted from cysteine to phenylalanine, this CDR3 has 15 amino acids. Just the 45-base CDR3 DNA is kept, in frame starting at base 1. Overall study results and their limits: The amount of clinical and demographic metadata varied by source and participant and was provided uncurated.

The TCR was taken from a woman younger than 45 with COVID-19, enrolled during active disease. The sample comprised peripheral blood. The chain is assembled from TRBV3-1 (or the pseudogene TRBV3-2) and TRBJ1-4; TRBD1 matches 7 bases in the middle. In nucleotides, the sequence is TGTGCCAGCAGCCTAAGGACAGGAGATAATGAAAAACTGTTTTTT. It translates as CASSLRTGDNEKLFF.